This TCR beta chain was captured in a study of T cell repertoires in cytomegalovirus infection. This clonotype was seen more than once but under ten times. Its antigen is undetermined. There are 13 residues in the CDR3. Germline CDR1 is SGHAT and CDR2 is FQNNGV. V lost 2 bases, J lost 2 bases, and 7 bases lay in between. TCRdb reanalysed the reads using MiXCR and keeps one entry per CDR3 protein. The sample carries approximately 990,000 distinct CDR3 sequences, under 40% recorded once. This sequence originates from a human donor in good health (CMV status not recorded). Some clones in this sample may be carry-over from other donors' samples. The source material was cultured CD8+ T cells from PBMCs, sampled from culture after CMV antigen stimulation. The gene calls are TRBV11-2 and TRBJ2-7; D is ambiguous. The CDR3, as DNA: TGTGCCAGCAGCTTAAGGCCAACCTACGAGCAGTACGTC. Translating it yields CASSLRPTYEQYV.